Below are 15 T cell receptor beta chains sequenced from a single sample in a study of radiotherapy plus CTLA-4 blockade in lung cancer. Here immunoSEQ multiplex PCR was the method, and the copy in TCRdb shows in-frame clones only, minus some. The sample has over 95,000 clones, 60% to 75% seen once. This material consisted of peripheral blood, taken from a patient treated with radiotherapy plus ipilimumab. The receptors come from a human donor with non-small cell lung cancer who had a partial response to radiotherapy plus ipilimumab. Some clones in this sample may be carry-over from other donors' samples.

This sequence joins TRBV19 and TRBJ2-3, with TRBD2 matching over 10 bases. CDR1 and CDR2 from the germline V gene are LNHDA and SQIVND (reference sequence). CDR3 length equals 16 residues. J was trimmed by 5 bases and V by 9 bases; bases with no gene match: 14. The CDR3 spells CASSTDSGGLGDTQYF. CDR3 in DNA: TGTGCCAGCAGCACTGATAGCGGGGGGCTTGGAGATACGCAGTATTTT.

This clone was counted ten times or more. The gene calls are TRBV9 and TRBJ2-2, with D perhaps TRBD1 (6 bases). CDR3 size: 13 residues. Germline V gene lookup returns CDR1 SGDLS and CDR2 YYNGEE. V shed 6 bases and J shed 7 bases, with 13 bases lying between them. The CDR3 reads CASNSGVIGELFF. The CDR3 DNA reads as TGTGCCAGCAATTCAGGGGTTATCGGGGAGCTGTTTTTT.

At least ten counts were recorded for this clone. The V gene is TRBV10-3, the J gene TRBJ1-2; TRBD1 is a possible D gene (5 bases). This CDR3 is 15 amino acids long. Germline values: CDR1 ENHRY, CDR2 SYGVKD. V was shortened by 0 bases and J by 5 bases, with 13 bases between the two germline ends. DNA of the CDR3: TGTGCCATCAGTGAGTCCCCAGGGATAACATATGGCTACACCTTC. Protein product: CAISESPGITYGYTF.

V gene TRBV30 combines with J gene TRBJ1-6, with 7 bases that match TRBD1. Germline CDR1 and CDR2: GTSNPN and SVGIG (reference sequence). After removal of 2 bases from V and 3 bases from J, the junction contained 16 bases not matched to a gene. The CDR3 totals 19 residues. DNA of the CDR3: TGTGCCTGGAGTAGGCTTACCGGGACAGCAAACTTCTATAATTCACCCCTCCACTTT. Its translation: CAWSRLTGTANFYNSPLHF.

This clone was counted a single time. This sequence joins TRBV11-2 and TRBJ1-2; 10 nucleotides align to TRBD1. CDR3 size: 14 residues. With 3 bases clipped from V and 13 bases from J, the junction kept 11 bases outside the gene matches. CDR1 and CDR2 from the germline V gene are SGHAT and FQNNGV. Here the CDR3 DNA reads TGTGCCAGCAGCTTCCGACAGGGGGCCATAGGGATCACCTTC. Amino acid sequence: CASSFRQGAIGITF.

The chain is built from TRBV18 and TRBJ1-1, with 9 bases fitting TRBD1. V lost 0 bases, J lost 1 base, and 6 bases stayed unmatched. This CDR3 comprises 17 residues. The germline CDR1 and CDR2 sequences are KGHSH and LQKENI. The DNA of the CDR3 is TGTGCCAGCTCACCACCATCCGCGGGACAGGGGAACACTGAAGCTTTCTTT. This translates into CASSPPSAGQGNTEAFF. The full variable domain, its missing parts supplied by reference TRBV18 and TRBJ1-1, is NAGVMQNPRHLVRRRGQEARLRCSPMKGHSHVYWYRQLPEEGLKFMVYLQKENIIDESGMPKERFSAEFPKEGPSILRIQQVVRGDSAAYFCASSPPSAGQGNTEAFFGQGTRLTVV.

V and J are TRBV21-1 and TRBJ2-1; TRBD1 was called by the table and not checked on the DNA. TRBV21-1 is noted as a pseudogene. There are 16 residues in the CDR3. CDR3 sequence reads: CASRVVMDRDTNEQFF. CDR3 coding DNA: TGTGCCAGCCGCGTGGTTATGGACAGGGATACCAATGAGCAGTTCTTC.

V and J are TRBV18 and TRBJ1-6, with 8 bases lining up with TRBD1. The V segment lost 5 bases and the J segment 7 bases; nucleotides outside the gene matches: 7. The CDR3 totals 15 residues. CDR1 is KGHSH and CDR2 is LQKENI in the germline V gene. CDR3 DNA sequence: TGTGCCAGCTCATTAGAGACAGGGGTAAATTCACCCCTCCACTTT. This gives the protein CASSLETGVNSPLHF.

This clone has only a few counts. The genes are TRBV19 and TRBJ1-5; the match to TRBD1 covers 9 bases. CDR1 is LNHDA, CDR2 SQIVND, per germline (reference sequence). The CDR3 length is 16 residues. J was trimmed by 3 bases and V by 3 bases; bases with no gene match: 6. The CDR3 bases are TGTGCCAGTAGTATCCTCGACAGGGGGGACAATCAGCCCCAGCATTTT. Translated: CASSILDRGDNQPQHF.

This clone was picked up one time. The chain uses TRBV5-6 and TRBJ2-7, with D unresolved. The CDR3 is made up of 13 amino acids. From germline, CDR1 is SGHDT and CDR2 YYEEEE. V lost 4 bases and J lost 3, with 11 bases in between. The CDR3: CASSMASRYEQYF. CDR3 nucleotide sequence: TGTGCCAGCAGCATGGCGTCCCGCTACGAGCAGTACTTC.

This clone has a single count. V and J are TRBV5-8 and TRBJ1-6, with D hard to call. Germline V gives CDR1 SGHTS, CDR2 YDEGEE. The CDR3 sequence is 13 residues long. V gave up 8 bases and J gave up 10 bases, with 16 bases separating them. This CDR3 is CASRRPGASPLHF. The CDR3 DNA is TGTGCCAGTAGACGGCCAGGCGCCTCACCCCTCCACTTT. Full variable domain (outside the CDR3, taken from reference TRBV5-8 and TRBJ1-6): EAGVTQSPTHLIKTRGQQATLRCSPISGHTSVYWYQQALGLGLQFLLWYDEGEERNRGNFPPRFSGRQFPNYSSELNVNALELEDSALYLCASRRPGASPLHFGNGTRLTVT.

The V and J genes are TRBV5-1 and TRBJ2-7, with TRBD1 matching over 9 bases. The V gene's germline CDR1 is SGHRS and CDR2 YFSETQ. With V trimmed by 4 bases and J by 2 bases, 16 bases remained unmatched. The CDR3 runs to 18 residues. The CDR3 sequence: CASSTGPGTGRRTYEQYF. The CDR3 DNA is TGCGCCAGCAGCACGGGTCCCGGGACAGGGAGACGAACCTACGAGCAGTACTTC.

This clone was counted only a few times. The rearrangement joins TRBV2 to TRBJ1-6; D gene unclear. Germline CDR1 SNHLY, CDR2 FYNNEI. The CDR3 has 15 residues. V was cut by 4 bases and J by 4 bases, with 11 bases left in between. CDR3 amino acids: CASSATHLYNSPLHF. CDR3 DNA sequence: TGTGCCAGCAGTGCGACACATCTTTATAATTCACCCCTCCACTTT.

This clone was seen only a few times. The rearrangement uses TRBV7-9 and TRBJ2-2; D unresolved. Germline-derived CDR1 and CDR2 are SEHNR and FQNEAQ (reference sequence). Trimming took off 5 bases at V and 5 bases at J, with 6 bases between the two ends. The CDR3 is 12 residues long. CDR3 coding DNA: TGTGCCAGCAGCCCAGATACCGGGGAGCTGTTTTTT. Protein sequence: CASSPDTGELFF. The full variable domain, with the rest looked up from reference TRBV7-9 and TRBJ2-2, is DTGVSQNPRHKITKRGQNVTFRCDPISEHNRLYWYRQTLGQGPEFLTYFQNEAQLEKSRLLSDRFSAERPKGSFSTLEIQRTEQGDSAMYLCASSPDTGELFFGEGSRLTVL.

The rearrangement joins TRBV2 to TRBJ2-5, with TRBD2 matching over 12 bases. Per germline, CDR1 SNHLY and CDR2 FYNNEI. This CDR3 region has 14 residues. With V trimmed by 6 bases and J by 3 bases, 2 bases remained unmatched. The CDR3: CASSLAGGEETQYF. CDR3 coding DNA: TGTGCCAGCAGCCTAGCGGGAGGGGAAGAGACCCAGTACTTC.